A selection of T cell receptor beta chains follows, all from one sample in a study of T cell changes during pregnancy in multiple sclerosis. Generated by immunoSEQ multiplex PCR, the TCRdb table keeps only in-frame clones and is missing some. The sample yields about 110,000 clones, about 90% seen once. The starting material was peripheral blood, obtained after pregnancy. These receptors all come from a female donor with multiple sclerosis, enrolled in a pregnancy study. CDR3s include the opening cysteine and the closing phenylalanine or tryptophan. A D gene is named only where the DNA matches it firmly. Rows give clone size only sometimes, using once, few, many, or a class for an expanded clone.

V: TRBV2
size: .
J: TRBJ1-1
D: .
DNA: TGTGCCAGCAGTGTTAACAAGTACACTGAAGCTTTCTTT
CDR3: CASSVNKYTEAFF

V: TRBV7-8
size: .
J: TRBJ2-1
D: .
DNA: TGTGCCAGCAGCTCCTTAGGAGGGGACGGGAATGAGCAGTTCTTC
CDR3: CASSSLGGDGNEQFF

V: TRBV7-3
size: .
J: TRBJ1-3
D: .
DNA: TGTGCCAGCAGCTTATTATCTGGAAACACCATATATTTT
CDR3: CASSLLSGNTIYF

V: TRBV19
size: .
J: TRBJ1-2
D: .
DNA: TGTGCCAGTAGCTACGGACCACGACGGGGGGGCTACACCTTC
CDR3: CASSYGPRRGGYTF

V: TRBV6-1
size: .
J: TRBJ2-5
D: TRBD1
DNA: TGTGCCAGCAGTGTGGACAGGAGTCAAGAGACCCAGTACTTC
CDR3: CASSVDRSQETQYF

V: TRBV13
size: .
J: TRBJ2-1
D: TRBD2
DNA: TGTGCCAGCAGAAGACTAGCGGGAGGTGCTGAGCAGTTCTTC
CDR3: CASRRLAGGAEQFF

V: TRBV11-2
size: .
J: TRBJ2-2
D: TRBD2
DNA: TGTGCCAGCAGCTCGGGACTAGCGGGGTCGTTCACCGGGGAGCTGTTTTTT
CDR3: CASSSGLAGSFTGELFF

V: TRBV19
size: .
J: TRBJ2-5
D: TRBD2
DNA: TGTGCCAGTTCGCTAGCGGGATGGCAAGAGACCCAGTACTTC
CDR3: CASSLAGWQETQYF

V: TRBV14
size: .
J: TRBJ2-1
D: TRBD1
DNA: TGTGCCAGCAGCCAAGGGGAGACAGGGGGCCGAAATGAGCAGTTCTTC
CDR3: CASSQGETGGRNEQFF

V: TRBV4-2
size: .
J: TRBJ2-5
D: TRBD2
DNA: TGTGCCAGCAGCCAAGGGACTAGCGGGGGGGCCGGAGAGACCCAGTACTTC
CDR3: CASSQGTSGGAGETQYF

V: TRBV6-5
size: .
J: TRBJ2-1
D: .
DNA: TGTGCCAGCAGTACGGGGAACCCCCACTACAATGAGCAGTTCTTC
CDR3: CASSTGNPHYNEQFF

V: TRBV2
size: .
J: TRBJ2-1
D: TRBD1
DNA: TGTGCCAGCAGTCGACAGGGGGCCTTGGCCGACAATGAGCAGTTCTTC
CDR3: CASSRQGALADNEQFF

V: TRBV15
size: few
J: TRBJ1-4
D: .
DNA: TGTGCCACCAGCAGGTTTGACGGGGTGTCTAATGAAAAACTGTTTTTT
CDR3: CATSRFDGVSNEKLFF

V: TRBV19
size: .
J: TRBJ2-5
D: TRBD2
DNA: TGTGCCACCCTCCAAGGGAACGGGGGGGAGACCCAGTACTTC
CDR3: CATLQGNGGETQYF

V: TRBV30
size: .
J: TRBJ2-1
D: TRBD1
DNA: TGTGCCTGGAGTACACAGGGGATCAATGAGCAGTTCTTC
CDR3: CAWSTQGINEQFF

V: TRBV28
size: .
J: TRBJ1-3
D: .
DNA: TGTGCCAGCGGCAGGGACTCACTCTCTGGAAACACCATATATTTT
CDR3: CASGRDSLSGNTIYF

V: TRBV5-4
size: .
J: TRBJ2-7
D: .
DNA: TGTGCCAGCAGCGGGGGCCCTTCCGCGCGGGAGGAGCAGTACTTC
CDR3: CASSGGPSAREEQYF

V: TRBV11-2
size: .
J: TRBJ1-1
D: .
DNA: TGTGCCAGCACCCTCGCTGGCATGAACACTGAAGCTTTCTTT
CDR3: CASTLAGMNTEAFF

V: TRBV5-1
size: .
J: TRBJ2-3
D: TRBD2
DNA: TGCGCCAGCAGATGGCCGGGGGGGGGAGCGCAGTATTTT
CDR3: CASRWPGGGAQYF

V: TRBV7-2
size: .
J: TRBJ1-2
D: TRBD1
DNA: TGTGCCAGCAGCACCTCGGGACAGTACTATGGCTACACCTTC
CDR3: CASSTSGQYYGYTF

V: TRBV2
size: .
J: TRBJ1-2
D: .
DNA: TGTGCCAGCAGTTCTACAGGGCTCTATGGCTACACCTTC
CDR3: CASSSTGLYGYTF

V: TRBV11-3
size: .
J: TRBJ2-1
D: .
DNA: TGTGCCAGCAGCCCCCCGGGGATCTCCTACAATGAGCAGTTCTTC
CDR3: CASSPPGISYNEQFF

V: TRBV19
size: .
J: TRBJ2-3
D: TRBD2
DNA: TGTGCCAGTAGTATGGGACCTAGCGGGACGATCACAGATACGCAGTATTTT
CDR3: CASSMGPSGTITDTQYF

V: TRBV6-5
size: .
J: TRBJ2-2
D: .
DNA: TGTGCCAGCAGTTTTGGACAAAACACCGGGGAGCTGTTTTTT
CDR3: CASSFGQNTGELFF

V: TRBV6-5
size: .
J: TRBJ1-1
D: .
DNA: TGTGCCAGCAGTTACTCGGGAGAGAACACTGAAGCTTTCTTT
CDR3: CASSYSGENTEAFF